This T cell receptor (beta chain) was identified in a study of beta chain features in type 1 diabetes. Study results and limitations: PCR might preferentially amplify shorter templates, equally in patients and controls. Type 1 diabetes patients had fewer VDJ junction insertions and more deletions.

The authors reverse transcribed all of the isolated RNA, so sequencing captured expressed TCRB transcripts. The assay was immunoSEQ multiplex PCR, and TCRdb's table has in-frame clones only and misses some. The data contain about 930,000 clones, roughly 15% of them singletons. The sample holds a few counts of this clone. Its specificity is unknown. There are 15 residues in the CDR3. The TCR sequence derives from a woman between 18 and 30 years old in good health. The genes are TRBV12-2 and TRBJ1-1; the table's D gene call, TRBD1, was not cross checked with the DNA. TRBV12-2 is described as a pseudogene. The sample consisted of naive CD4+ T cells from blood. The CDR3 bases are TGTGCAAGTCGCTTTAACAGGGTGATGAACACTGAAGCTTTCTTT. This gives the protein CASRFNRVMNTEAFF.